Listed here are 16 T cell receptor beta chains from one sample, sequenced in a study of T-cell reconstitution after alpha-beta-depleted transplantation in children. Unique molecular identifiers were incorporated during preparation of the TCRbeta library. TCRdb called the PCR reads again in MiXCR, with one record for every CDR3 protein. The table has over 150,000 distinct CDR3 sequences, about 6.3% seen once; the top ten hold 3%. The specimen was PBMCs from the stem cell graft donor, collected from the stem cell graft. Every receptor here comes from a human donor who donated a stem cell graft to a child with Wiskott-Aldrich syndrome.

In its sample, this clonotype was seen many times. V is TRBV29-1 and J is TRBJ2-1; no clear D gene. CDR1 SQVTM and CDR2 ANQGSEA come from the germline V gene. With 0 bases removed from V and 4 bases from J, the gap between germline ends came to 10 bases. The CDR3 totals 14 residues. CDR3 in DNA: TGCAGCGTTGAAGATGGGCTCAGATACAATGAGCAGTTCTTC. This gives the protein CSVEDGLRYNEQFF.

In this sample, this clonotype turned up a few times. The chain links TRBV5-1 to TRBJ1-6; perhaps TRBD1 as D (5 bases). The germline gives CDR1 SGHRS, CDR2 YFSETQ. V was clipped by 2 bases and J by 12 bases, with 9 bases between them. CDR3 length: 12 residues. The CDR3 here is CASSFDGGPLHF. Written as DNA, the CDR3 is TGCGCCAGCAGCTTTGACGGGGGACCCCTCCACTTT.

For this clonotype: Since a much larger clone is just one base distant, this may be a read error. V gene TRBV6-6 combines with J gene TRBJ2-3; D is unresolved. The CDR3 is 11 residues long. CDR1 and CDR2 (germline): MNHNY, SVGAGI (reference sequence). The CDR3 sequence: CASRNTDTQNF. The CDR3 DNA sequence: TGTGCCAGCAGGAACACAGATACGCAGAATTTT.

Written as DNA, the CDR3 is TGCAGTGCGGCCACCGGGACACGCAATCAGCCCCAGCATTTT. Amino acids: CSAATGTRNQPQHF. This chain links TRBV20-1 with TRBJ1-5; D may be TRBD1 (6 bases). Trimming cost V 6 bases and J 2 bases, with 14 bases left between them. Germline CDR1 and CDR2: DFQATT and SNEGSKA (reference sequence). The CDR3 covers 14 residues.

Only a few counts were recorded for this clonotype. The chain carries TRBV28 and TRBJ1-2, with D possibly TRBD1 on 6 matching bases. Germline V gene lookup returns CDR1 MDHEN and CDR2 SYDVKM. V lost 6 bases and J 4 bases, leaving 15 bases between the germline ends. The CDR3 runs 14 residues. DNA of the CDR3: TGTGCCAGCAGCATGGGACATCGCCCCTATGGCTACACCTTC. Its protein product is CASSMGHRPYGYTF.

This clonotype was counted at least ten times. The genes are TRBV6-5 and TRBJ2-7; 7 positions match TRBD1. The trim removed 2 bases at V and 4 bases at J, leaving 8 bases unmatched. The CDR3 length is 15 residues. The V gene's germline CDR1 is MNHEY and CDR2 SVGAGI. The DNA of the CDR3 is TGTGCCAGCAGTTACCCCCGACAGGGAGTGTACGAGCAGTACTTC. Residues: CASSYPRQGVYEQYF.

This clonotype was recorded at least ten times. V is TRBV20-1 and J is TRBJ1-1, with unresolved D. Trimming pared 3 bases from V and 7 bases from J, leaving 6 bases between. Germline CDR1 and CDR2: DFQATT and SNEGSKA (reference sequence). The CDR3 runs 10 residues. CDR3 DNA sequence: TGCAGTGCTAGGGCCGTTGAAGCTTTCTTT. Translation gives CSARAVEAFF.

This clonotype was observed at least ten times. V and J are TRBV24-1 and TRBJ2-7; the D gene is possibly TRBD1 (5 bases). The length of the CDR3 is 13 residues. Germline CDR1 and CDR2: KGHDR and SFDVKD. Between the trimmed V and J ends, which lost 4 bases and 4 bases, there was a span of 10 bases. For the CDR3, the DNA is TGTGCCACCAGTGAAAGGACAACGTACGAGCAGTACTTC. Protein product: CATSERTTYEQYF.

This clonotype was detected ten times or more. The genes are TRBV29-1 and TRBJ1-2, with 9 positions matching TRBD1. CDR1 SQVTM and CDR2 ANQGSEA come from the germline V gene. CDR3 length: 12 amino acids. V shed 6 bases, J shed 2 bases, and the junction held 1 base outside the gene matches. The CDR3: CSVGQGNYGYTF. CDR3 coding DNA: TGCAGCGTGGGACAGGGAAACTATGGCTACACCTTC. Full variable domain (remainder filled in from reference TRBV29-1 and TRBJ1-2): SAVISQKPSRDICQRGTSLTIQCQVDSQVTMMFWYRQQPGQSLTLIATANQGSEATYESGFVIDKFPISRPNLTFSTLTVSNMSPEDSSIYLCSVGQGNYGYTFGSGTRLTVV.

This clonotype appeared many times. The genes are TRBV4-1 and TRBJ2-7; 9 positions match TRBD1. The CDR3 contains 12 residues. The germline CDR1 and CDR2 sequences are MGHRA and YSYEKL. The ends lost 6 bases at V and 7 bases at J; junction bases unmatched: 4. The CDR3, as DNA: TGCGCCAGCAGTTACGGACAGGGGGAGCAGTACTTC. This encodes CASSYGQGEQYF.

This clonotype occurred a few times. The J gene is TRBJ2-1, the V gene TRBV29-1; TRBD2 matches at 10 bases. After removal of 8 bases from V and 0 bases from J, the junction contained 10 bases not matched to a gene. The CDR3 runs 16 residues. Germline CDR1 is SQVTM and CDR2 is ANQGSEA. The CDR3 protein is CSPSYSGGISYNEQFF. CDR3 in DNA: TGCAGCCCTAGTTATAGCGGGGGGATCTCCTACAATGAGCAGTTCTTC.

This clonotype came up many times. The chain joins TRBV6-5 to TRBJ2-2; TRBD1 aligns across 9 bases. The CDR3 covers 14 residues. The J segment lost 5 bases and the V segment lost 8 bases, leaving 6 bases of the junction unmatched. Germline V CDR1 and CDR2: MNHEY, SVGAGI. CDR3 sequence reads: CASVRDRATGELFF. Here the CDR3 DNA reads TGTGCCAGCGTTCGGGACAGGGCAACCGGGGAGCTGTTTTTT.

The table lists this clonotype with many counts. J is TRBJ2-1 and V is TRBV19; 9 bases fit TRBD1. Germline values: CDR1 LNHDA, CDR2 SQIVND (reference sequence). The CDR3 loop spans 17 amino acids. Trimming took 7 bases from V and 6 from J; bases not matched to a gene: 16. The CDR3 nucleotides read TGTGCCAGTACTGAAAAGGCGACAGGGGGAAGTGTCAATGAGCAGTTCTTC. Translated: CASTEKATGGSVNEQFF. Together with reference TRBV19 and TRBJ2-1, the CDR3 gives the full variable domain: DGGITQSPKYLFRKEGQNVTLSCEQNLNHDAMYWYRQDPGQGLRLIYYSQIVNDFQKGDIAEGYSVSREKKESFPLTVTSAQKNPTAFYLCASTEKATGGSVNEQFFGPGTRLTVL.

In its sample, this clonotype was seen many times. In nucleotides, the CDR3 is TGTGCCAGCAGATCTGTCGGGGAGCTGTTTTTT. Translated, it gives CASRSVGELFF. V usage is TRBV12-3 or TRBV12-4 and J usage is TRBJ2-2, with no clear D. The CDR3 runs 11 residues. V lost 6 bases, J lost 7 bases, and 6 bases lay in between.

A note on this clonotype: Being one base from a much bigger clone, this may be a read error. CDR3 DNA sequence: TGTGCCAGCTCACCTGGGACTCCCAATGAGCAGTTCTTC. Residues: CASSPGTPNEQFF. The chain is built from TRBV18 and TRBJ2-1; possibly TRBD2 for D (6 bases). The V and J ends lost 3 bases and 6 bases respectively, with 9 bases between them. Germline V lookup: CDR1 KGHSH, CDR2 LQKENI. CDR3 length equals 13 residues.

The chain recombines TRBV2 with TRBJ1-1; 7 nucleotides agree with TRBD1. V shed 6 bases and J 0 bases; nucleotides not matched to a gene: 7. CDR3 length: 15 residues. Germline loops: CDR1 SNHLY, CDR2 FYNNEI. This CDR3 reads CASRQIRGMNTEAFF. Written as DNA, the CDR3 is TGTGCCAGCAGACAAATCAGGGGGATGAACACTGAAGCTTTCTTT.